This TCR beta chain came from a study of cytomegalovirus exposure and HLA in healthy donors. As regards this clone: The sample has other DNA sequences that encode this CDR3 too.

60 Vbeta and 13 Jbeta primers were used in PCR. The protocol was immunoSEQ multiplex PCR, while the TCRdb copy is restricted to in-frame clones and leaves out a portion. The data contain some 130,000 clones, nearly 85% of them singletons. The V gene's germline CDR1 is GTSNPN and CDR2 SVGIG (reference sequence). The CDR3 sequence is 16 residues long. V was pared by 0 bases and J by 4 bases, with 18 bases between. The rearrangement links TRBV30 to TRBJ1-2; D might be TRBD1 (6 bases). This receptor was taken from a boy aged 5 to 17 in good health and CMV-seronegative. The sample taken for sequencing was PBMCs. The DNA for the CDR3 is TGTGCCTGGAGTGTACTCGGGACACCGTACGCCTATGGCTACACCTTC. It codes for CAWSVLGTPYAYGYTF.